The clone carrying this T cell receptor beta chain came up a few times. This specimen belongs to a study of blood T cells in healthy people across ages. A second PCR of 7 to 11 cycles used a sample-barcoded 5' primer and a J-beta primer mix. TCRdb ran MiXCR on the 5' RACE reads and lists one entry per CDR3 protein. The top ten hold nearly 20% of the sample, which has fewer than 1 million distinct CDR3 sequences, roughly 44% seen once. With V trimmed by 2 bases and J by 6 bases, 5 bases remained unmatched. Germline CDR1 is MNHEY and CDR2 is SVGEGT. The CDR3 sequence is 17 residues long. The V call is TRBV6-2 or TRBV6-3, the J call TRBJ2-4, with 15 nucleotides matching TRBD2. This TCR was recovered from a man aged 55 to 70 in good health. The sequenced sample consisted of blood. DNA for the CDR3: TGTGCCAGCAGTTACCGGACTAGCGGGGGGGTTCTAAACATTCAGTACTTC. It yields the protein CASSYRTSGGVLNIQYF.